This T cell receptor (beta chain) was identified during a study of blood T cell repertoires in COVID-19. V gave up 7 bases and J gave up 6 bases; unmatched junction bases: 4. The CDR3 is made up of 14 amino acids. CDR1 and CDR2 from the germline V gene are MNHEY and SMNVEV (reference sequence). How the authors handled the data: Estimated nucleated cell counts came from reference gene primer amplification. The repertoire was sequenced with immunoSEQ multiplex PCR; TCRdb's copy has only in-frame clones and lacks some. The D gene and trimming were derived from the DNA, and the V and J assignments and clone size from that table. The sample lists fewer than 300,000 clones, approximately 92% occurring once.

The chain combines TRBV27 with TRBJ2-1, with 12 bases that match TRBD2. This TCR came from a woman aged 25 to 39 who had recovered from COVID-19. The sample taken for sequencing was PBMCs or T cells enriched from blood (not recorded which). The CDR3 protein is CASTTSGSSNEQFF. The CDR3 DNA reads TGTGCCAGCACGACTAGCGGGAGCTCCAATGAGCAGTTCTTC.